A selection of T cell receptor beta chains follows, all from one sample in a study of T cells after posttransplantation cyclophosphamide. Profiled with immunoSEQ multiplex PCR; TCRdb holds only in-frame clones, not every one. The sample lists tens of thousands of clones, around 95% seen once, with approximately 2.7% in the top ten. Sequences were obtained from PBMCs. These receptors came from a woman aged 25 to 39 in good health and a related stem cell transplant donor. Both conserved end residues are part of each CDR3. D genes are given only for firm matches. The listing skips clone size in some rows; elsewhere it reads once, few, many or a size class.

>NA|TRBV4-2|TRBJ2-7|TRBD1
TGTGCCAGCAGCCAAGGGGGACAGGGTATGGAGCAGTACTTC
CASSQGGQGMEQYF
>NA|TRBV10-3|TRBJ2-5|NA
TGTGCCATCGGGGGGCGCGGGGGCGAGACCCAGTACTTC
CAIGGRGGETQYF
>NA|TRBV7-2|TRBJ2-7|NA
TGTGCCAGCAGCTTAGTCGGTAGCCCCTACTACGAGCAGTACTTC
CASSLVGSPYYEQYF
>NA|TRBV19|TRBJ2-7|NA
TGTGCCAGTAGTATAGGTTCGGGGACACTCTACGAGCAGTACTTC
CASSIGSGTLYEQYF
>NA|TRBV6-6|TRBJ2-7|NA
TGTGCCAGCAGGGACAGTTACGAGCAGTACTTC
CASRDSYEQYF
>NA|TRBV28|TRBJ1-6|NA
TGTGCCACCACCCCCAGGGTTAATTCACCCCTCCACTTT
CATTPRVNSPLHF
>once|TRBV27|TRBJ1-4|NA
TGTGCCAGCAGTTTAACGGGGAATCGTAATGAAAAACTGTTTTTT
CASSLTGNRNEKLFF
>NA|TRBV5-1|TRBJ1-6|TRBD1
TGCGCCAGCAGCTTGAACGACAGGGGGGACCTTTCACCCCTCCACTTT
CASSLNDRGDLSPLHF
>once|TRBV7-2|TRBJ1-2|NA
TGTGCCAGCAGTCCCCAAGGGCCCCTCTATGGCTACACCTTC
CASSPQGPLYGYTF
>NA|TRBV19|TRBJ1-2|TRBD1
TGTGCCAGTAGCCGACAGGGTTCTGGTGGCTACACCTTC
CASSRQGSGGYTF
>NA|TRBV6-1|TRBJ2-3|NA
TGTGCCAGCAGTGAAGATGAGGGCAGGGTCGGTACAGATACGCAGTATTTT
CASSEDEGRVGTDTQYF
>NA|TRBV29-1|TRBJ1-1|TRBD1
TGCAGCGTTGATGCAGGGGGAACTGAAGCTTTCTTT
CSVDAGGTEAFF
>once|TRBV7-9|TRBJ1-1|NA
TGTGCCAGCAGCTCGACAGTAGTTGAAGCCTTCTTT
CASSSTVVEAFF
>NA|TRBV5-4|TRBJ2-6|TRBD1
TGTGCCAGCAGCTCGAACAGGGGAATGGATGGGGCCAACGTCCTGACTTTC
CASSSNRGMDGANVLTF
>NA|TRBV7-9|TRBJ2-1|TRBD1
TGTGCCAGCAGCTCAATAACAGGGGCAGACTACAATGAGCAGTTCTTC
CASSSITGADYNEQFF
>NA|TRBV11-2|TRBJ1-5|TRBD1
TGTGCCAGCAGCTTACACCCTGGGACAGTTAATCAGCCCCAGCATTTT
CASSLHPGTVNQPQHF
>NA|TRBV18|TRBJ1-1|NA
TGTGCCAGCTCCCCGATCGGTGGCACTGAAGCTTTCTTT
CASSPIGGTEAFF
>NA|TRBV21-1|TRBJ2-3|NA
TGTGCCAGCAGCGCTCGATGGGGGGGCCGGTCAGATACGCAGTATTTT
CASSARWGGRSDTQYF
>NA|TRBV5-4|TRBJ1-2|TRBD1
TGTGCCAGCAGCTCGCCGGGACAGTCTAACTATGGCTACACCTTC
CASSSPGQSNYGYTF
>once|TRBV19|TRBJ1-1|NA
TGTGCCAGTAGTATGGCAGGGCGCACTGAAGCTTTCTTT
CASSMAGRTEAFF
>NA|TRBV18|TRBJ1-6|NA
TGTGCCAGCTCACTAGCTAACAGTAATTCACCCCTCCACTTT
CASSLANSNSPLHF
>NA|TRBV10-3|TRBJ1-1|NA
TGTGCCATCAGTGAACAGGGAACGGGCACTGAAGCTTTCTTT
CAISEQGTGTEAFF
>NA|TRBV4-3|TRBJ2-1|TRBD1
TGCGCCAGCAGCCAAGATCAGGGGGCATGGGAGCAGTTCTTC
CASSQDQGAWEQFF
>NA|TRBV6-4|TRBJ2-3|NA
TGTGCCAGCAGTGAACTACACAGCACAGATACGCAGTATTTT
CASSELHSTDTQYF
>NA|TRBV9|TRBJ2-3|NA
TGTGCCAGCAGCGTCTCTAGGGGCTTCACAGATACGCAGTATTTT
CASSVSRGFTDTQYF
>NA|TRBV28|TRBJ2-2|NA
TGTGCCAGCAGTTTAACCGGGGAGCTGTTTTTT
CASSLTGELFF
>NA|TRBV19|TRBJ1-3|NA
TGTGCCAGTAACCAGATCTCTGGAAACACCATATATTTT
CASNQISGNTIYF
>NA|TRBV11-3|TRBJ1-6|TRBD1
TGTGCCAGCAGCCGGGGACAGGGGAATTCACCCCTCCACTTT
CASSRGQGNSPLHF
>NA|TRBV10-3|TRBJ2-1|NA
TGTGCCATCAGGGGGACCAGGTATGAGCAGTTCTTC
CAIRGTRYEQFF
>NA|TRBV10-2|TRBJ2-3|TRBD2
TGCGCCAGCAGTGAGTTCCCCACCGCTAGCGGGGGCATGGATACGCAGTATTTT
CASSEFPTASGGMDTQYF
>NA|TRBV7-2|TRBJ2-3|TRBD2
TGTGCCAGCTTGCTCCGCGCTAGCGGAACAGATACGCAGTATTTT
CASLLRASGTDTQYF
>NA|TRBV7-3|TRBJ1-1|NA
TGTGCCAGCAGCGCATACAGGGTCCCAAACACTGAAGCTTTCTTT
CASSAYRVPNTEAFF
>NA|TRBV30|TRBJ2-4|NA
TGTGCCTGGAGGAGGTCGGGGGCGGCCAAAAACATTCAGTACTTC
CAWRRSGAAKNIQYF
>NA|TRBV13|TRBJ2-7|NA
TGTGCCAGCAGTCCCTCGGGCCCGCACTCCTACGAGCAGTACTTC
CASSPSGPHSYEQYF
>NA|TRBV7-9|TRBJ2-7|NA
TGTGCCAGCAGCTTCTTTGGACCCAAGACTTTATACGAGCAGTACTTC
CASSFFGPKTLYEQYF
>once|TRBV27|TRBJ1-2|NA
TGTGCCAGCAGTTTAAGTGGGACTGGGGGCTACACCTTC
CASSLSGTGGYTF
>NA|TRBV6-6|TRBJ1-3|NA
TGTGCCAGCAGTTCGAAATCAGGGGAATCTGGAAACACCATATATTTT
CASSSKSGESGNTIYF
>once|TRBV5-8|TRBJ2-4|NA
TGTGCCAGCAGCTATGGGGGCACCAAAAACATTCAGTACTTC
CASSYGGTKNIQYF
>few|TRBV11-1|TRBJ1-1|NA
TGTGCCAGCAGTTCCAGGCAGGGGCGGTTAACTTTCTTT
CASSSRQGRLTFF
>NA|TRBV5-4|TRBJ2-3|TRBD2
TGTGCCAGCAGCTTTGCTCGGGGGGTAGACACAGATACGCAGTATTTT
CASSFARGVDTDTQYF
>NA|TRBV5-1|TRBJ1-4|NA
TGCGCCAGCAGCTTGGCCACGGCGGGCGCTAATGAAAAACTGTTTTTT
CASSLATAGANEKLFF
>NA|TRBV4-3|TRBJ1-4|NA
TGCGCCAGCAGCGTCGAGGGGAGACGTGAAAAACTGTTTTTT
CASSVEGRREKLFF